The rows below give T cell receptor beta chains drawn from one sample of a study of immune evolution from preneoplasia to lung adenocarcinoma. Profiled with immunoSEQ multiplex PCR; TCRdb holds only in-frame clones, not every one. The sample includes approximately 6,000 clones, around 80% of them seen just once. The sequencing input was FFPE minimally invasive lung adenocarcinoma tissue. The receptors were gathered from a person between 60 and 79 years old with lung adenocarcinoma. Each CDR3 is given with its conserved first and last residue. A D gene is named only where the DNA matches it firmly. The size of a clone is reported for some rows only, either as once, few or many, or as a class for expanded clones.

J: TRBJ2-1
size: -
D: -
V: TRBV7-8
DNA: TGTGCCAGCAGCACTACAGTGACCCCTTACAATGAGCAGTTCTTC
CDR3: CASSTTVTPYNEQFF

J: TRBJ2-1
size: -
D: TRBD2
V: TRBV27
DNA: TGTGCCAGCAGTTCTCGGGGGGTGGGAGGTAATGAGCAGTTCTTC
CDR3: CASSSRGVGGNEQFF

J: TRBJ1-1
size: -
D: TRBD1
V: TRBV29-1
DNA: TGCAGCGTTGGGGGGACAGGGAACACTGAAGCTTTCTTT
CDR3: CSVGGTGNTEAFF

J: TRBJ2-7
size: -
D: -
V: TRBV4-3
DNA: TGCGCCAGCAGCCAGCGAGTCCCGGGGTACGAGCAGTACTTC
CDR3: CASSQRVPGYEQYF

J: TRBJ2-1
size: -
D: TRBD1
V: TRBV11-2
DNA: TGTGCCGGTGCTCTCTGGACAGGGACGAATGAGCAGTTCTTC
CDR3: CAGALWTGTNEQFF

J: TRBJ2-5
size: -
D: -
V: TRBV5-6
DNA: TGTGCCAGCAGTTTGAGATCCCGTGAGACCCAGTACTTC
CDR3: CASSLRSRETQYF

J: TRBJ1-1
size: -
D: TRBD1
V: TRBV27
DNA: TGTGCCAGCAGTTTAGGTCAGGGGGCAACTGAAGCTTTCTTT
CDR3: CASSLGQGATEAFF

J: TRBJ1-2
size: -
D: -
V: TRBV11-2
DNA: TGTGCCAGTAGCCAAAATACCAAGGAGGCGGACACCTTC
CDR3: CASSQNTKEADTF

J: TRBJ1-5
size: -
D: -
V: TRBV28
DNA: TGTGCCAGCAGACCTACCCAGAGCACCCTAAAGGGGCTCCAGCATTTT
CDR3: CASRPTQSTLKGLQHF

J: TRBJ2-2
size: -
D: TRBD1
V: TRBV30
DNA: TGTGCCTGGAGGGCGACAGGGGGATTTACCGGGGAGCTGTTTTTT
CDR3: CAWRATGGFTGELFF

J: TRBJ2-5
size: few
D: -
V: TRBV11-2
DNA: TGTGCCAGCAGCCGCGGGATACAAGAGACCCAGTACTTC
CDR3: CASSRGIQETQYF

J: TRBJ1-1
size: few
D: -
V: TRBV5-1
DNA: TGCGCCAGCAGCGAAAGGGGTGGGAGAGCTGAAGCTTTCTTT
CDR3: CASSERGGRAEAFF

J: TRBJ2-2
size: -
D: -
V: TRBV18
DNA: TGTGCCAGCTCACCAGAGGACTTTAGCGGGGAGCTGTTTTTT
CDR3: CASSPEDFSGELFF

J: TRBJ1-5
size: -
D: -
V: TRBV19
DNA: TGTGCCAGCCGGGACACAGACAATCAGCCCCAGCATTTT
CDR3: CASRDTDNQPQHF

J: TRBJ1-2
size: -
D: -
V: TRBV27
DNA: TGTGCCAGCAGTCAGTCTTTGACAGACGCCGATGGCTACACCTTC
CDR3: CASSQSLTDADGYTF

J: TRBJ1-2
size: -
D: -
V: TRBV6-5
DNA: TGTGCCAGCAGTAGGACCCTCGGGACGCCCGGCTACACCTTC
CDR3: CASSRTLGTPGYTF

J: TRBJ2-6
size: -
D: -
V: TRBV5-1
DNA: TGCGCCAGCAGCCAGATCGGGTCCAGTAGAGGGGCCAACGTCCTGACTTTC
CDR3: CASSQIGSSRGANVLTF

J: TRBJ2-5
size: -
D: -
V: TRBV2
DNA: TGTGCCAGCAACGAGGGAGGTGCAGGGGAGACCCAGTACTTC
CDR3: CASNEGGAGETQYF

J: TRBJ2-2
size: -
D: TRBD2
V: TRBV6-6
DNA: TGTGCCAGCAGGGGGGGGACTATTAACACCGGGGAGCTGTTTTTT
CDR3: CASRGGTINTGELFF

J: TRBJ2-5
size: -
D: TRBD1
V: TRBV7-9
DNA: TGTGCCAGCAGCCAGACAGGGTACGAGACCCAGTACTTC
CDR3: CASSQTGYETQYF

J: TRBJ1-3
size: -
D: -
V: TRBV28
DNA: TGTGCCAGCAGTTTACCAGCATCTGGAAACACCATATATTTT
CDR3: CASSLPASGNTIYF

J: TRBJ2-7
size: -
D: TRBD2
V: TRBV7-2
DNA: TGTGCCAGCAGCCCCCGACTAGCCCCCTACGAGCAGTACTTC
CDR3: CASSPRLAPYEQYF

J: TRBJ2-3
size: once
D: -
V: TRBV19
DNA: TGTGCCAGTAGTACGGACTTCACAGATACGCAGTATTTT
CDR3: CASSTDFTDTQYF

J: TRBJ2-1
size: -
D: -
V: TRBV12-5
DNA: TGTGCTAGTGGTTTGGGCCCGAGCGGGTCCTACAATGAGCAGTTCTTC
CDR3: CASGLGPSGSYNEQFF

J: TRBJ2-3
size: -
D: -
V: TRBV5-6
DNA: TGTGCCAGCAGCTTGCGGGGTTCGTCAAGCACAGATACGCAGTATTTT
CDR3: CASSLRGSSSTDTQYF

J: TRBJ2-3
size: once
D: -
V: TRBV30
DNA: TGTGCTGGGGGGGCAGGGGGCACCGATACGCAGTATTTT
CDR3: CAGGAGGTDTQYF

J: TRBJ2-7
size: few
D: -
V: TRBV11-2
DNA: TGTGCCAGCACCGGCAAGAGCTCCTACGAGCAGTACTTC
CDR3: CASTGKSSYEQYF

J: TRBJ1-4
size: -
D: -
V: TRBV28
DNA: TGTGCCAGCAGTTTAGATGAAAAACTGTTTTTT
CDR3: CASSLDEKLFF

J: TRBJ2-3
size: medium-sized
D: TRBD2
V: TRBV11-2
DNA: TGTGCCAGCAGCAGCCCGGGACTAGCGGTATCAGATACGCAGTATTTT
CDR3: CASSSPGLAVSDTQYF

J: TRBJ2-7
size: few
D: -
V: TRBV7-2
DNA: TGTGCCAGCAGCTTAGGGGACTCCTCCTACGAGCAGTACTTC
CDR3: CASSLGDSSYEQYF